This T cell receptor (beta chain) was recorded in a study of cytomegalovirus exposure and HLA in healthy donors. Study conclusions and caveats: It was confirmed in vitro that a few of the CMV-associated chains were specific for CMV antigens. Presence/absence analyses treated sequencing depth as roughly uniform across donors.

Trimming took off 6 bases at V and 5 bases at J, with 13 bases between the two ends. The germline V gene has CDR1 LGHNA and CDR2 YNFKEQ. The CDR3 has 13 amino acids. In the PCR, 60 Vbeta and 13 Jbeta primers were used. Sequencing used immunoSEQ multiplex PCR; TCRdb keeps in-frame clones, though not all of them. The ten most abundant clones cover 2.2% of a sample with roughly 120,000 clones. Notes on this clone: No antigen is known for it.

All donors participated as healthy donors of bone marrow. At collection, donors were nominally healthy, but unrecorded immune exposures were probable. The clonotype was recovered from a man aged 40-49 years in good health and CMV-seronegative. The chain combines TRBV4-2 with TRBJ2-5; possibly TRBD1 for D (6 bases). What was sequenced was PBMCs. CDR3 sequence: CASRQQGLETQYF. The CDR3 DNA is TGTGCCAGCAGACAACAGGGATTGGAGACCCAGTACTTC.